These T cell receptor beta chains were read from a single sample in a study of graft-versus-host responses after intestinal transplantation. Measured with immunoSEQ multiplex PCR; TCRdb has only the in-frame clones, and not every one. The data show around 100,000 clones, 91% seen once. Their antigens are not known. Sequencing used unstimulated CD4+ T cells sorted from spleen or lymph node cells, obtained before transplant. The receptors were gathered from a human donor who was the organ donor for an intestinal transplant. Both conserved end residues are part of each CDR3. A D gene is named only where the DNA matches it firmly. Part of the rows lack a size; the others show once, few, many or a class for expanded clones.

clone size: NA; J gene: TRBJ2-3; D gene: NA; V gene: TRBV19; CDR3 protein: CASSRSVYSTDTQYF; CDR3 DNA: TGTGCCAGTAGTCGGTCGGTTTATAGCACAGATACGCAGTATTTT
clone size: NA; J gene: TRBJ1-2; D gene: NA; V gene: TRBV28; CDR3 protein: CASTPEGRGGYTF; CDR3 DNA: TGTGCCAGCACCCCGGAAGGGAGAGGGGGCTACACCTTC
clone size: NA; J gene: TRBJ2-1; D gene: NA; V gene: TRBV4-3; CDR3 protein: CASSRTLSPSSYNEQFF; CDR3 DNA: TGCGCCAGCAGCCGCACCCTTAGTCCGAGCTCCTACAATGAGCAGTTCTTC
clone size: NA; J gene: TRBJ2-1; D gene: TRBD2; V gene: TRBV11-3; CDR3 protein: CASSLGGLAGGQTYNEQFF; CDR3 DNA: TGTGCCAGCAGCTTAGGGGGACTAGCGGGGGGACAAACCTACAATGAGCAGTTCTTC
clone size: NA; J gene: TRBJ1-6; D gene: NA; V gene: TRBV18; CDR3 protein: CASSPIASNSPLHF; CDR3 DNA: TGTGCCAGCTCACCAATCGCGAGTAATTCACCCCTCCACTTT
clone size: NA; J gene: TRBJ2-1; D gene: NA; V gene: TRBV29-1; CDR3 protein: CSADRSSYNEQFF; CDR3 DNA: TGCAGCGCGGACAGAAGCTCCTACAATGAGCAGTTCTTC
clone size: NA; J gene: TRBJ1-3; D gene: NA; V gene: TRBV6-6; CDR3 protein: CASSYSVSSGNTIYF; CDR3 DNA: TGTGCCAGCAGTTACAGTGTTAGCTCTGGAAACACCATATATTTT
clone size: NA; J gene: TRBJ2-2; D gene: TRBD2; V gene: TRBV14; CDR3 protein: CASSHRLARAGELFF; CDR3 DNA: TGTGCCAGCAGCCACAGACTAGCGCGCGCCGGGGAGCTGTTTTTT
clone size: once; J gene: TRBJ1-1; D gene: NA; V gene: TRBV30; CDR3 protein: CASDTGNTEAFF; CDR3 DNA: TGTGCCTCCGACACAGGGAACACTGAAGCTTTCTTT
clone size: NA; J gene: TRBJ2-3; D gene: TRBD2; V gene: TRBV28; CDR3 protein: CASSTGGLAGDTQYF; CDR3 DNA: TGTGCCAGCAGCACCGGAGGACTAGCGGGGGATACGCAGTATTTT
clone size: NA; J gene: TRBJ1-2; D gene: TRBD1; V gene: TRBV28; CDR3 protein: CASRGQGGNGYTF; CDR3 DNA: TGTGCCAGCAGGGGACAGGGCGGTAATGGCTACACCTTC
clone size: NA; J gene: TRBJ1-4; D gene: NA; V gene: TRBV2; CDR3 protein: CASKKGTRIEKLFF; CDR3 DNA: TGTGCCAGCAAGAAGGGGACAAGGATAGAAAAACTGTTTTTT
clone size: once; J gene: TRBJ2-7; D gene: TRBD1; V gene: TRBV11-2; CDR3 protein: CASSLNHGPGGGYEQYF; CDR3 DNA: TGTGCCAGCAGCTTAAACCACGGACCAGGGGGCGGCTACGAGCAGTACTTC
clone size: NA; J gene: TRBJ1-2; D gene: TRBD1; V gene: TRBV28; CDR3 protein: CATSDRGYGYTF; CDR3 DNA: TGTGCCACCTCGGACAGGGGCTATGGCTACACCTTC
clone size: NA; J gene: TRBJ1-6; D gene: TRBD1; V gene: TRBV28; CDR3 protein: CASRGGDRVNSPLHF; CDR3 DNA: TGTGCCAGCAGAGGCGGGGACAGGGTAAATTCACCCCTCCACTTT
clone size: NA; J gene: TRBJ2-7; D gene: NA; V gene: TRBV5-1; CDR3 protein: CASSFGQLNEQYF; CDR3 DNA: TGCGCCAGCAGCTTCGGACAGCTGAACGAGCAGTACTTC
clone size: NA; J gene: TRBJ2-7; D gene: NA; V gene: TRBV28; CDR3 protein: CASSSGSFFYEQYF; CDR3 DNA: TGTGCCAGCAGTTCCGGGTCCTTTTTCTACGAGCAGTACTTC
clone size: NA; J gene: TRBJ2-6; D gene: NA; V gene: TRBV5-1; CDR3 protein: CASSSGSGGANVLTF; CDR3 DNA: TGCGCCAGCAGCTCAGGTTCAGGTGGGGCCAACGTCCTGACTTTC
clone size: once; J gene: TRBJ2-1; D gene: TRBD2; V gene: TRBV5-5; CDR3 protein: CASSLVIASGAKFGEFF; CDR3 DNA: TGTGCCAGCAGCTTGGTAATCGCTAGCGGGGCGAAATTTGGCGAGTTCTTC
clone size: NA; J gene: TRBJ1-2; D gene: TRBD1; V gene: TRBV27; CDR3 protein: CASSPDRGGYTF; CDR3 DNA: TGTGCCAGCAGTCCCGACAGGGGCGGCTACACCTTC
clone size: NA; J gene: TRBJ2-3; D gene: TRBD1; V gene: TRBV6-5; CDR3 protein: CASRSGTGTDTQYF; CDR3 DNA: TGTGCCAGCAGGTCCGGGACAGGGACAGATACGCAGTATTTT
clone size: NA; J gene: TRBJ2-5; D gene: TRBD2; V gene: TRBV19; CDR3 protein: CASSMRLAGGRETQYF; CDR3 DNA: TGTGCCAGTAGTATGAGGCTAGCGGGGGGGCGAGAGACCCAGTACTTC
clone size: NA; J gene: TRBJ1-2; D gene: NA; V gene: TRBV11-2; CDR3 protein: CASSLSARNYGYTF; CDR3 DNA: TGTGCCAGCAGCTTATCCGCTCGGAACTATGGCTACACCTTC
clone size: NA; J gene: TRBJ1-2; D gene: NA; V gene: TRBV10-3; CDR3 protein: CAISESGGIRNYGYTF; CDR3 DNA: TGTGCCATCAGTGAGTCGGGGGGGATACGTAACTATGGCTACACCTTC
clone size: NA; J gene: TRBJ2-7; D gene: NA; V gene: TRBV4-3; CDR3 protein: CASSQDLRQGGYEQYF; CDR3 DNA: TGCGCCAGCAGCCAAGATTTGCGGCAGGGCGGCTACGAGCAGTACTTC
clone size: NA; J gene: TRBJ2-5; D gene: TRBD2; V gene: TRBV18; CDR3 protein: CASSPPLAAIQETQYF; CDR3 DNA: TGTGCCAGCTCACCACCGCTAGCGGCGATACAAGAGACCCAGTACTTC
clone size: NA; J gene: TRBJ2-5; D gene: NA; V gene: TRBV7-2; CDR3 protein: CASSLALAPRGIGPKETQYF; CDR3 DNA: TGTGCCAGCAGCTTAGCACTAGCCCCTCGGGGCATTGGTCCCAAAGAGACCCAGTACTTC
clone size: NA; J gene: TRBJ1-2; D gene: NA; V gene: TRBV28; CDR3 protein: CASSFRSRGLEGYTF; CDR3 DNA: TGTGCCAGCAGTTTCCGGTCAAGAGGGTTGGAGGGCTACACCTTC
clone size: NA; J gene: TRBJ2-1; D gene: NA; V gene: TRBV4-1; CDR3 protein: CASSQDLAGALGEQFF; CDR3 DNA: TGCGCCAGCAGCCAAGATCTGGCAGGGGCCCTAGGTGAGCAGTTCTTC
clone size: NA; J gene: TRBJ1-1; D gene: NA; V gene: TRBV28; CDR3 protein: CASSTSYAQAFF; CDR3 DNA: TGTGCCAGCAGCACATCATATGCTCAAGCTTTCTTT
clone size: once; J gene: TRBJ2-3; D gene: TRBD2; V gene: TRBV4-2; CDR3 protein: CASSQGLAGGPDTQYF; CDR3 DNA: TGTGCCAGCAGCCAAGGACTAGCGGGGGGCCCAGATACGCAGTATTTT
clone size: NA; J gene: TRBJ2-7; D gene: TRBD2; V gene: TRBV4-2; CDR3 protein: CASRLAGTYEQYF; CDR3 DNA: TGTGCCTCTAGACTAGCGGGGACCTACGAGCAGTACTTC
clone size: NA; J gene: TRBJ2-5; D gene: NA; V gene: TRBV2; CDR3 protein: CASRDYSGTQYF; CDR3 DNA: TGTGCCAGCAGGGACTATTCGGGGACCCAGTACTTC
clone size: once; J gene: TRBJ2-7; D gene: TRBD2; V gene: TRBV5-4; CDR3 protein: CASSSGLAGLYEQYF; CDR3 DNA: TGTGCCAGCAGCTCGGGACTAGCGGGGCTCTACGAGCAGTACTTC
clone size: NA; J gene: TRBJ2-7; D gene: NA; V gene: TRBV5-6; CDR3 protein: CASSLIQQYEQYF; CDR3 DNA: TGTGCCAGCAGCTTGATACAGCAATACGAGCAGTACTTC
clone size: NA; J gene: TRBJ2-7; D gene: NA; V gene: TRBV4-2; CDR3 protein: CASSQGTGLPSYEQYF; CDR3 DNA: TGTGCCAGCAGCCAAGGGACAGGACTACCCTCCTACGAGCAGTACTTC
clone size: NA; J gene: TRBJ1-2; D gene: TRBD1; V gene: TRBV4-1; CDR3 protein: CASSHPSGQGGYGYTF; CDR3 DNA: TGCGCCAGCAGCCATCCCAGCGGACAGGGGGGTTATGGCTACACCTTC
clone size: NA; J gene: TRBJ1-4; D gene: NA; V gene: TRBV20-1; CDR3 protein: CSAKRGEKLFF; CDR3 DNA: TGCAGTGCAAAGCGGGGTGAAAAACTGTTTTTT
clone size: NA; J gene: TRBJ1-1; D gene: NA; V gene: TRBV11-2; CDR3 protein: CASSLVAGALNTEAFF; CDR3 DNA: TGTGCCAGCAGCTTAGTTGCAGGGGCCTTGAACACTGAAGCTTTCTTT
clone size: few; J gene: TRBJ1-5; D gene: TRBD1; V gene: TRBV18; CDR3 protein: CASSPTGANQPQHF; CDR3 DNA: TGTGCCAGCTCACCAACAGGGGCCAATCAGCCCCAGCATTTT
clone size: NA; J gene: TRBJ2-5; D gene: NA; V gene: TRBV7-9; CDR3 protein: CASSEWAYQETQYF; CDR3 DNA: TGTGCCAGCAGCGAGTGGGCGTACCAAGAGACCCAGTACTTC
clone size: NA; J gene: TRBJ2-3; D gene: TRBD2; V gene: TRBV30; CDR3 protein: CAWSSWGGVTDTQYF; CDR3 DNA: TGTGCCTGGAGTAGTTGGGGGGGGGTAACAGATACGCAGTATTTT
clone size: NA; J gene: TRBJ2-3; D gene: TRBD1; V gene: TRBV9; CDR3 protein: CASTLGQGADTQYF; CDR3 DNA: TGTGCCAGCACCCTAGGGCAGGGGGCAGATACGCAGTATTTT
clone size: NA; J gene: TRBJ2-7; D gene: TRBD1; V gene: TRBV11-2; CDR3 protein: CASRSTGAEQYF; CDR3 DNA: TGTGCCAGCAGATCTACAGGGGCCGAGCAGTACTTC
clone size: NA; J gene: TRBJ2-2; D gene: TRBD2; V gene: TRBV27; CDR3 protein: CASSFGGAGTGELFF; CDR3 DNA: TGTGCCAGCAGTTTCGGGGGGGCAGGGACCGGGGAGCTGTTTTTT
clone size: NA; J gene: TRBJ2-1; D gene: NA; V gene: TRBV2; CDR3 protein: CASSVAGTSYNEQFF; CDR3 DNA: TGTGCCAGCAGTGTGGCAGGGACTTCCTACAATGAGCAGTTCTTC
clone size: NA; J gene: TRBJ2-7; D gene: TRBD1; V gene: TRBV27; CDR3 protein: CASSSQTGTTYEQYF; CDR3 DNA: TGTGCCAGCAGTTCCCAGACAGGGACAACCTACGAGCAGTACTTC
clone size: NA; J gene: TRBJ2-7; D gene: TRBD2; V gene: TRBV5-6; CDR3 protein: CASTQGLAGYEQYF; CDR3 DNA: TGTGCCAGCACCCAAGGACTAGCGGGCTACGAGCAGTACTTC
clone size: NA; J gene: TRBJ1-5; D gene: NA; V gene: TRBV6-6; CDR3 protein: CASSPGGGNQPQHF; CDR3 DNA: TGTGCCAGCAGTCCCGGGGGGGGCAATCAGCCCCAGCATTTT
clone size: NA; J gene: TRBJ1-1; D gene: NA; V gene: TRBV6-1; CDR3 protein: CASSRQANTEAFF; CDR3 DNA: TGTGCCAGCAGCAGACAGGCGAACACTGAAGCTTTCTTT